These 2 T cell receptor beta chains share one sample of origin, sequenced in a study of OX40 agonist ivuxolimab in advanced cancers. Only in-frame clones appear in the TCRdb table, and some are missing; sequencing was by immunoSEQ multiplex PCR. This sample carries under 95,000 clones, roughly 90% of them seen once, and the ten largest clones take roughly 1.3%. Specimen: CD4+ or CD8+ T cells sorted from blood, collected in a trial of the OX40 agonist ivuxolimab. These receptors all come from an adult with an advanced solid tumor such as melanoma, head and neck, liver or kidney cancer.

The rearrangement joins TRBV14 to TRBJ2-7; D possibly corresponds to TRBD2 (5 bases). The CDR3 spans 13 residues. Germline V gene sequence: CDR1 SGHDN, CDR2 FVKESK. V lost 3 bases to trimming and J lost 3 bases, with 9 bases between them. The CDR3 bases are TGTGCCAGCAGCCAGTCCGGAGGCTACGAGCAGTACTTC. Protein: CASSQSGGYEQYF.

The chain combines TRBV7-9 with TRBJ1-5; D may be TRBD1 (5 bases). Germline-derived CDR1 and CDR2 are SEHNR and FQNEAQ (reference sequence). The CDR3 totals 13 residues. The V end lost 1 base, the J end lost 5 bases, and 6 bases lay between the germline ends. CDR3 nucleotides: TGTGCCAGCAGCTTAGGACAGCATCAGCCCCAGCATTTT. Translating it yields CASSLGQHQPQHF. Using reference TRBV7-9 and TRBJ1-5 for the parts outside the CDR3, the full variable domain is DTGVSQNPRHKITKRGQNVTFRCDPISEHNRLYWYRQTLGQGPEFLTYFQNEAQLEKSRLLSDRFSAERPKGSFSTLEIQRTEQGDSAMYLCASSLGQHQPQHFGDGTRLSIL.